This T cell receptor beta chain was obtained from a study of T cell responses to AZD1222 COVID-19 vaccine. Turning to the study itself: Second doses that came at about 4 or about 12 weeks were put together. Whole-study results and caveats: Baseline seropositives among AZD1222 recipients totaled only 5 to 7.

Note on this clone: Antigen unknown.

Profiled with immunoSEQ multiplex PCR; TCRdb holds only in-frame clones, not every one. Of some 150,000 clones listed, 90% to 95% were seen once; the top ten hold less than 5.5%. The ends were cut back, 6 bases at V and 3 bases at J, with 15 bases in the middle. Germline V gene data show CDR1 as SGHDT and CDR2 as YYEEEE. The CDR3 covers 14 residues. The V gene is TRBV5-6, the J gene TRBJ2-5; D remains unclear. Source: peripheral blood, taken on day 0 of AZD1222 vaccination. The TCR sequence derives from an adult in good health. The CDR3 DNA reads as TGTGCCAGCATGAAGTTTCGCGAGGAAGAGACCCAGTACTTC. It is translated as CASMKFREEETQYF.